A selection of T cell receptor beta chains follows, all from one sample in a study of long-term antiretroviral therapy in people with HIV. Repertoires were generated with immunoSEQ multiplex PCR, while TCRdb's copy carries only in-frame clones and drops some. This table holds 25,000 to 35,000 clones, 75% to 95% found once. Sample: unsorted PBMCs, taken about 5.2 years after starting antiretroviral therapy. All receptors come from a woman between 40 and 50 years old with HIV. CDR3s include the opening cysteine and the closing phenylalanine or tryptophan. A D gene is named only where the DNA matches it firmly. Some rows mark clone size as missing; the rest say once, few, many or name a class of expanded clone.

v_gene	d_gene	abundance	j_gene	CDR3nt	CDR3aa
TRBV2	TRBD1	.	TRBJ1-6	TGTGCCAGCGGGACAGTAAATTCACCCCTCCACTTT	CASGTVNSPLHF
TRBV5-1	TRBD2	.	TRBJ2-2	TGCGCCAGCTGCCGCGGGCGGGAGGGACAGACCGGGGAGCTGTTTTTT	CASCRGREGQTGELFF
TRBV6-6	TRBD1	.	TRBJ2-7	TGTGCCAGCAGTCGGGACAGTACGACCTACGAGCAGTACTTC	CASSRDSTTYEQYF
TRBV7-8	.	.	TRBJ2-7	TGTGCCAGCAGCTTTTCTCGGGACGCCTACGAGCAGTACTTC	CASSFSRDAYEQYF
TRBV6-5	.	.	TRBJ1-6	TGTGCCAGCAGACCATGGACAGAAAATTCACCCCTCCACTTT	CASRPWTENSPLHF
TRBV18	.	.	TRBJ1-5	TGTGCCAGCTCACCCGGGTACCAGAGCAATCAGCCCCAGCATTTT	CASSPGYQSNQPQHF
TRBV19	.	.	TRBJ1-1	TGTGCCAGTAGTTTTGACGGGAGTGGGACTGAAGCTTTCTTT	CASSFDGSGTEAFF
TRBV6-6	TRBD2	.	TRBJ2-5	TGTGCCAGCAGTTACCACAGCGGGGGAGAGACCCAGTACTTC	CASSYHSGGETQYF
TRBV6-5	.	.	TRBJ1-2	TGTGCCAGCAGCCACTCCTGGCCAGCCAACTATGGCTACACCTTC	CASSHSWPANYGYTF
TRBV18	TRBD2	.	TRBJ2-7	TGTGCCAGCTCACCCTGGACTAGCGGGATCAACGAGCAGTACTTC	CASSPWTSGINEQYF
TRBV7-9	.	.	TRBJ1-6	TGTGCCAGCAGCCCTATGACCTCCAGCTCCTATAATTCACCCCTCCACTTT	CASSPMTSSSYNSPLHF
TRBV6-5	TRBD1	.	TRBJ1-2	TGTGCCAGCAGTTTGAGACAGGGAGGCTACACCTTC	CASSLRQGGYTF
TRBV7-2	TRBD1	.	TRBJ1-2	TGTGCCAGCAGCTTAGTGGGGGGGACAGGGGGCTACACCTTC	CASSLVGGTGGYTF
TRBV27	.	.	TRBJ1-5	TGTGCCAGCAGTTTTGTCGGGAGCAATCAGCCCCAGCATTTT	CASSFVGSNQPQHF
TRBV7-6	.	.	TRBJ1-1	TGTGCCAGCAGCCCCCGGTCGGGGGTTGGCACTGAAGCTTTCTTT	CASSPRSGVGTEAFF
TRBV5-1	.	.	TRBJ1-2	TGCGCCAGCAGCTTGGGGACACTAGACTATGGCTACACCTTC	CASSLGTLDYGYTF
TRBV6-5	TRBD1	.	TRBJ1-2	TGTGCCAGCAGAGTGACAGGGGAATACTATGGCTACACCTTC	CASRVTGEYYGYTF
TRBV5-1	TRBD1	.	TRBJ1-6	TGCGCCAGCAGCTTAGGACAGGGTGGAGATAATTCACCCCTCCACTTT	CASSLGQGGDNSPLHF
TRBV19	TRBD1	.	TRBJ2-6	TGTGCCAGTAGGCCTCTCTGGGACAGCGATTCTGGGGCCAACGTCCTGACTTTC	CASRPLWDSDSGANVLTF
TRBV6-6	.	.	TRBJ2-1	TGTGCCAGCGGAAACAATGAGCAGTTCTTC	CASGNNEQFF
TRBV7-8	TRBD1	.	TRBJ2-4	TGTGCCAGCAGCTTATCTTTCGACAGGGTATACATTCAGTACTTC	CASSLSFDRVYIQYF
TRBV30	.	once	TRBJ2-7	TGTGCCTGGAGTGTACCGGCAGGCTACGAGCAGTACTTC	CAWSVPAGYEQYF
TRBV11-3	.	.	TRBJ2-7	TGTGCCAGCAGCGCCCAGATGGGGGGTTACGAGCAGTACTTC	CASSAQMGGYEQYF
TRBV5-1	TRBD1	.	TRBJ1-2	TGCGCCAGCATTCAGGGGGTGAATGGCTACACCTTC	CASIQGVNGYTF
TRBV10-3	.	.	TRBJ2-1	TGTGCCATCAGTGAGACCAGGGGGGGTGAGCAGTTCTTC	CAISETRGGEQFF
TRBV30	TRBD1	.	TRBJ2-7	TGTGCCTGGAGTGTTGGGACAGGCGCCTACGAGCAGTACTTC	CAWSVGTGAYEQYF
TRBV11-2	TRBD2	.	TRBJ2-1	TGTGCCAGCTCGGGGAGGCTAGCGGGAGGAAATGAGCAGTTCTTC	CASSGRLAGGNEQFF
TRBV6-6	.	.	TRBJ2-7	TGTGCCAGCAGTCCAGGACGGGGGTCCTACGAGCAGTACTTC	CASSPGRGSYEQYF
TRBV7-9	.	once	TRBJ2-3	TGTGCCAGCAGCCCTACTAGAAACCCAGATACGCAGTATTTT	CASSPTRNPDTQYF
TRBV13	.	.	TRBJ1-5	TGTGCCAGCAGCTCACAGGGATATAGCAATCAGCCCCAGCATTTT	CASSSQGYSNQPQHF
TRBV4-1	.	.	TRBJ1-1	TGCGCCAGCAGCGGCCGGGCCGGGAACACTGAAGCTTTCTTT	CASSGRAGNTEAFF
TRBV19	TRBD1	.	TRBJ2-5	TGTGCCAGTAGTATCAGGGGGAAGGAGGAGACCCAGTACTTC	CASSIRGKEETQYF
TRBV6-6	TRBD2	.	TRBJ2-5	TGTGCCAGCCGTAGGGGACTAGAAGAGACCCAGTACTTC	CASRRGLEETQYF
TRBV27	.	.	TRBJ1-1	TGTGCCAGCAGTTTATATGCTTCCAACACTGAAGCTTTCTTT	CASSLYASNTEAFF
TRBV9	.	.	TRBJ2-6	TGTGCCAGCAGCGTAGCCCCACCAGGAGGGAACTACGCTGGGGCCAACGTCCTGACTTTC	CASSVAPPGGNYAGANVLTF
TRBV10-2	.	.	TRBJ2-1	TGCGCCAGCAGTGAGTCGAGAGGGGGGGCTTACAATGAGCAGTTCTTC	CASSESRGGAYNEQFF
TRBV6-5	.	once	TRBJ1-6	TGTGCCAGCAGTTACGGAGGGGGTAACTATAATTCACCCCTCCACTTT	CASSYGGGNYNSPLHF
TRBV10-2	.	.	TRBJ1-2	TGCGCCAGCAGGAGGGACGATCTCGGCTACACCTTC	CASRRDDLGYTF
TRBV5-1	.	.	TRBJ1-2	TGCGCCAGCAGCCCAGGGCCCCCTAACTATGGCTACACCTTC	CASSPGPPNYGYTF
TRBV4-2	TRBD2	.	TRBJ2-7	TGTGCCAGCAGGTGGGAGGGAGGGGACTACGAGCAGTACTTC	CASRWEGGDYEQYF
TRBV7-9	.	.	TRBJ1-1	TGTGCCAGCAGCTTATTCGACAGAGGAACTACTGAAGCTTTCTTT	CASSLFDRGTTEAFF
TRBV7-9	.	.	TRBJ2-5	TGTGCCAGCAGCCCACAGAACCTTGAAGAGACCCAGTACTTC	CASSPQNLEETQYF
TRBV7-9	.	.	TRBJ1-1	TGTGCCAGCAGCCCCAGGGGGAACACTGAAGCTTTCTTT	CASSPRGNTEAFF
TRBV7-2	.	.	TRBJ2-3	TGTGCCAGCAGCTTAGCGGTGCAGACAGATACGCAGTATTTT	CASSLAVQTDTQYF
TRBV5-6	.	.	TRBJ2-7	TGTGCCAGCAGCTTGGTCGGCCCAGGGGCTTCAGGCGAGCAGTACTTC	CASSLVGPGASGEQYF
TRBV6-5	.	.	TRBJ2-5	TGTGCCAGCAGTTACTCGAGGGAGAAAAGGGGAGAGACCCAGTACTTC	CASSYSREKRGETQYF
TRBV4-1	.	.	TRBJ2-1	TGCGCCAGCAGCCACCTCCCTTTGAGCTCCTACAATGAGCAGTTCTTC	CASSHLPLSSYNEQFF
TRBV4-1	TRBD2	.	TRBJ2-4	TGCGCCAGCAGCTCTGCGGGGGGTGAAAACATTCAGTACTTC	CASSSAGGENIQYF
TRBV27	.	.	TRBJ2-2	TGTGCCAGCAGTACAATTCCGACCGGGGAGCTGTTTTTT	CASSTIPTGELFF
TRBV5-4	.	.	TRBJ2-3	TGTGCCAGCAGCTTTGGCGCAGATACGCAGTATTTT	CASSFGADTQYF
TRBV5-6	TRBD1	.	TRBJ1-2	TGTGCCAGCAGCGTCGACAGGGAACAGTATGGCTACACCTTC	CASSVDREQYGYTF